This T cell receptor beta chain derives from a study of a mutant IDH1 vaccine in newly diagnosed glioma. At the level of the study: In weeks 1, 3, 5, 7, 11, 15, 19 and 23, patients were immunized, eight times in all. Vaccines were begun 4-6 weeks after radiotherapy alone, or with temozolomide cycles.

The time point denotes: week 11, during vaccination. All doses held 300 ug of mutant IDH1 20-mer peptide, with topical imiquimod. New WHO grade 3 or 4 IDH1-mutant, ATRX-lost astrocytomas were present in all donors. V lost 7 bases to trimming and J lost 4 bases; unmatched junction nucleotides: 8. The CDR3 length is 13 residues. Germline values: CDR1 SQVTM, CDR2 ANQGSEA. Repertoires were generated with immunoSEQ multiplex PCR, while TCRdb's copy carries only in-frame clones and drops some. This sample carries around 120,000 clones, around 77% of them seen once, and the ten largest clones take 5% to 6%. General study findings and limits: Patients mounted vaccine-induced immune responses in 93.3% of cases.

This clone has a handful of counts. Its antigen is not known. Material: PBMCs, obtained from a glioma patient whose treatment included an IDH1 peptide vaccine. The clonotype was recovered from a middle-aged man with glioma. The V call is TRBV29-1, the J call TRBJ1-1, with 8 bases identical to TRBD1. The CDR3 spells CSAEDRVGTEAFF. The CDR3 nucleotides read TGCAGCGCCGAGGACAGGGTCGGCACTGAAGCTTTCTTT.